Sequencing of this T cell receptor beta chain was carried out in a study of regulatory T cells in long-lasting Graves disease. Study-wide points: Peripheral blood alone, not thyroid tissue, underwent study. Whereas 966 public clonotypes were shared by new patients, persistent patients shared more, at about 2,500.

Time point in this sample: persistent/refractory GD, antithyroid drugs over 5 years with positive TRAb. The TCR library was prepared using RNA isolated from PBMCs. Building the TCR beta libraries relied on iRepertoire HTBI primers, and CDR3 regions underwent Arm-PCR. MiXCR was run by TCRdb on the multiplex PCR reads, yielding one entry per CDR3 protein. Found here are a few hundred thousand distinct CDR3 sequences, 22% of them singletons; the top ten hold less than 15%. This clonotype has more than one count but fewer than ten. Its antigen is still unknown. The CDR3 is made up of 11 amino acids. In germline, CDR1 is SQVTM, CDR2 ANQGSEA. V shed 0 bases and J shed 8 bases, with 4 bases lying between them.

The sequenced sample was peripheral blood mononuclear cells (PBMCs), obtained when the disease was refractory, from a patient treated with antithyroid drugs. This TCR was recovered from a female donor with Graves disease. V is TRBV29-1 and J is TRBJ2-2, with D uncertain. The chain's CDR3 is CSVEDRGELFF. For the CDR3, the DNA is TGCAGCGTTGAAGATCGGGGGGAGCTGTTTTTT.